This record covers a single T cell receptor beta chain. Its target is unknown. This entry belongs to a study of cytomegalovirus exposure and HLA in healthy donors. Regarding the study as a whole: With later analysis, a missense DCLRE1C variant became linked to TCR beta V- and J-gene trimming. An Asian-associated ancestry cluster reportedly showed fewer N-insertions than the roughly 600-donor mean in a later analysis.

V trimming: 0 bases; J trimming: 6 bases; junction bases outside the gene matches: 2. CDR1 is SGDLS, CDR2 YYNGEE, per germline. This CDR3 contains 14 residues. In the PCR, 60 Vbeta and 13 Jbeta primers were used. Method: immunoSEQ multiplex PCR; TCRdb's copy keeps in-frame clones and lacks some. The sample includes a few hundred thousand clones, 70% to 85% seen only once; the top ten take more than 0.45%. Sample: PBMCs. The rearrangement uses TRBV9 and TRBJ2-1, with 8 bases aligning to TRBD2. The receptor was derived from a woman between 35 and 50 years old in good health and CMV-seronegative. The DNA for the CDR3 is TGTGCCAGCAGCGTAGCCGGGACTAGCAATGAGCAGTTCTTC. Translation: CASSVAGTSNEQFF.